The rows below give T cell receptor beta chains drawn from one sample of a study of cytomegalovirus exposure and HLA in healthy donors. Assay used: immunoSEQ multiplex PCR; TCRdb lists only in-frame clones, some missing. The sample has more than 95,000 clones; around 80% are singletons. The specimen sequenced was PBMCs. Receptors originate from a woman between 18 and 29 years old in good health and CMV-seropositive. The CDR3 runs from the conserved cysteine through the conserved F or W. Each record gives: V gene, J gene, CDR3 protein.

>TRBV9|TRBJ1-1
CASSVAPGGLSTEAFF
>TRBV19|TRBJ1-2
CASSIKFREQYGYTF
>TRBV18|TRBJ1-6
CASSIDRLNSPLHF
>TRBV13|TRBJ1-1
CASSLALRNEAFF
>TRBV7-3|TRBJ2-7
CASSLTGGGPYEQYF
>TRBV29-1|TRBJ2-7
CSVILGTGLLEQYF
>TRBV5-1|TRBJ2-4
CASREGGSEKKYIQYF
>TRBV30|TRBJ2-7
CAWALGQPTYEQYF
>TRBV30|TRBJ1-1
CLMGENTEAFF
>TRBV2|TRBJ1-2
CASNREWGYTF
>TRBV2|TRBJ1-1
CASKIREGGNTEAFF
>TRBV5-1|TRBJ2-3
CASTNFLRSDNRRTDTQYF
>TRBV11-2|TRBJ2-1
CASSPRDLSYNEQFF
>TRBV28|TRBJ2-7
CASSFGGSWGQYF
>TRBV11-2|TRBJ2-3
CASSLETSASTDTQYF
>TRBV19|TRBJ1-1
CASSFFEGTEAFF
>TRBV7-8|TRBJ1-4
CASSFSGGNEKLFF
>TRBV6-5|TRBJ2-3
CASSPTSGPDTQYF